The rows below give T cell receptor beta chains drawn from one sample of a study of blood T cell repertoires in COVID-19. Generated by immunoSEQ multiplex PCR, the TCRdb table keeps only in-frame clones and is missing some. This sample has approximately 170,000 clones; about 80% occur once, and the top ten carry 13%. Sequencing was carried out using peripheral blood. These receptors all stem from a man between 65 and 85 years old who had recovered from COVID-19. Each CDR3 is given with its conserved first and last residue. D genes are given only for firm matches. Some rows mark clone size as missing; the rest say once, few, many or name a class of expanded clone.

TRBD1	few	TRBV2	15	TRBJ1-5	TGTGCCAGCAGTGAAGCAGACAGGGTTGGTCAGCCCCAGCATTTT	CASSEADRVGQPQHF
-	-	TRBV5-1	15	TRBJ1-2	TGCGCCAGCAGCTTGGGGACACAAGCTAACTATGGCTACACCTTC	CASSLGTQANYGYTF
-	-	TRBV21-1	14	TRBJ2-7	TGTGCCAGCAGCAAAGGGGACAGGGGCTACGAGCAGTACTTC	CASSKGDRGYEQYF
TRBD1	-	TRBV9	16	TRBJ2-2	TGTGCCAGCAGCCTGAGGACAGGGGAGGGGGCCGGGGAGCTGTTTTTT	CASSLRTGEGAGELFF
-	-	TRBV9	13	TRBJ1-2	TGTGCCAGCAGCCCTCCCGCTAACTATGGCTACACCTTC	CASSPPANYGYTF
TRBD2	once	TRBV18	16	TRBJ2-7	TGTGCCAGCTCACCACCGTACGGGGAGGGTCGATCCGAGCAGTACTTC	CASSPPYGEGRSEQYF
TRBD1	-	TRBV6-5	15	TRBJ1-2	TGTGCCAGCAACATGCTACTCGGGACAGATTATGGCTACACCTTC	CASNMLLGTDYGYTF
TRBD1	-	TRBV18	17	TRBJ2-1	TGTGCCAGCTCACTACAACAGGGGGCCGGTTCCTACAATGAGCAGTTCTTC	CASSLQQGAGSYNEQFF
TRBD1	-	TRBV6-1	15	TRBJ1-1	TGTGCCAGCAGTGACGCTAGACAGGGGGGCACTGAAGCTTTCTTT	CASSDARQGGTEAFF
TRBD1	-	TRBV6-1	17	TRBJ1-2	TGTGCCAGCAGTGAAGTAACAGGATTTGGGACAGGGGACGGCTACACCTTC	CASSEVTGFGTGDGYTF
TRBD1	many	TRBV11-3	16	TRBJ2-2	TGTGCCAGCAGTTCCCGGGACAGGGACAACACCGGGGAGCTGTTTTTT	CASSSRDRDNTGELFF
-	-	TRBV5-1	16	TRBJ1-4	TGCGCCAGCAGCTTGGCCAGTGGAGCAACTAATGAAAAACTGTTTTTT	CASSLASGATNEKLFF
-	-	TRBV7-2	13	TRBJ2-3	TGTGCCAGCAGCTACTCTAGCACAGATACGCAGTATTTT	CASSYSSTDTQYF
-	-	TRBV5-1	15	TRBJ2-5	TGCGCCAGCAGCAGACAAGCGGGTCTACAAGAGACCCAGTACTTC	CASSRQAGLQETQYF
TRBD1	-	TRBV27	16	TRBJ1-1	TGTGCCAGCAGTCTCGGGACAGGGGGAATGAACACTGAAGCTTTCTTT	CASSLGTGGMNTEAFF
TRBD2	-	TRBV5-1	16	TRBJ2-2	TGCGCCAGCAGCCCGGGACTAGCGGGGAACACCGGGGAGCTGTTTTTT	CASSPGLAGNTGELFF
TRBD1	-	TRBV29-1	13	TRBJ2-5	TGCAGCGTCGCCGGGACAGGAGGAGAGACCCAGTACTTC	CSVAGTGGETQYF
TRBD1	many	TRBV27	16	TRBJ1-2	TGTGCCAGCAGTCTGGGACAGGGGATCGGCGGCTATGGCTACACCTTC	CASSLGQGIGGYGYTF
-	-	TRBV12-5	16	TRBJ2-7	TGTGCTAGTGGTCCCGGTGAAAATAGTAGAGCCTACGAGCAGTACTTC	CASGPGENSRAYEQYF
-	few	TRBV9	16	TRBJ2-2	TGTGCCAGCAGCGTAGGGGTGGGGGCTTCCGCCGGGGAGCTGTTTTTT	CASSVGVGASAGELFF
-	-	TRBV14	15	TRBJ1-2	TGTGCCAGCAGCCAGGTGCAGGGATCCAACTATGGCTACACCTTC	CASSQVQGSNYGYTF
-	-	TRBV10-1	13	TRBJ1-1	TGCGCCAGTAGATCGAGTATGAACACTGAAGCTTTCTTT	CASRSSMNTEAFF
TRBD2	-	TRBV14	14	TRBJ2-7	TGTGCCAGCAGCCAACAGCGGGAGAGCGACGAGCAGTACTTC	CASSQQRESDEQYF
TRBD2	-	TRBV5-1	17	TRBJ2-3	TGCGCCAGCAGCTTGCTTGCAGCGGGAGGGGTCACAGATACGCAGTATTTT	CASSLLAAGGVTDTQYF
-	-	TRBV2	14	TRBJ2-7	TGTGCCAGCATCTACAGATTAACAGCCTACGAGCAGTACTTC	CASIYRLTAYEQYF
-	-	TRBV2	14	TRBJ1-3	TGTGCCAGCAGTGTCAGTTACTCTGGAAACACCATATATTTT	CASSVSYSGNTIYF
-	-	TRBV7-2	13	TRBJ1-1	TGTGCCAGCAGCTCCCCCGGGGGCACTGAAGCTTTCTTT	CASSSPGGTEAFF
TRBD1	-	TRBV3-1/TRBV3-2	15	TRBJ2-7	TGTGCCAGCAGCCAAGTCGACAGGGAATTTTACGAGCAGTACTTC	CASSQVDREFYEQYF
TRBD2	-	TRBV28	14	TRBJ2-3	TGTGCCAGCATAACTAGCGGGAGGGCCTTTACGCAGTATTTT	CASITSGRAFTQYF
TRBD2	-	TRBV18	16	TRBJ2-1	TGTGCCAGCTCACCACGGGCTAGCGGGCCTGACGTGAAGCAGTTCTTC	CASSPRASGPDVKQFF
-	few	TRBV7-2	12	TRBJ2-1	TGTGCCAGCAGCACCGGGAGCAATGAGCAGTTCTTC	CASSTGSNEQFF
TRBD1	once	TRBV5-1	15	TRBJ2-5	TGCGCCAGCAGCTTGGGGACAGGGGGTGGAGAGACCCAGTACTTC	CASSLGTGGGETQYF
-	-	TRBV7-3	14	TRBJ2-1	TGTGCCAGCAGCCCATCTAGCGTCTACAATGAGCAGTTCTTC	CASSPSSVYNEQFF
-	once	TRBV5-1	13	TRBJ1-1	TGCGCCAGCAGCAGGGACTTGAACACTGAAGCTTTCTTT	CASSRDLNTEAFF
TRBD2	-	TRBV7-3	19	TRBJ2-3	TGTGCCAGCAGCTTAATGGGGGGGACTAGCGAGAGAAGCACAGATACGCAGTATTTT	CASSLMGGTSERSTDTQYF
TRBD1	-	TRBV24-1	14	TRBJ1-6	TGTGCCACCTACACGGGACAGGGGTATTCACCCCTCCACTTT	CATYTGQGYSPLHF
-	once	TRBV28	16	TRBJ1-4	TGTGCCAGCAGTTCCCCTACGACAGGAAACAATGAAAAACTGTTTTTT	CASSSPTTGNNEKLFF